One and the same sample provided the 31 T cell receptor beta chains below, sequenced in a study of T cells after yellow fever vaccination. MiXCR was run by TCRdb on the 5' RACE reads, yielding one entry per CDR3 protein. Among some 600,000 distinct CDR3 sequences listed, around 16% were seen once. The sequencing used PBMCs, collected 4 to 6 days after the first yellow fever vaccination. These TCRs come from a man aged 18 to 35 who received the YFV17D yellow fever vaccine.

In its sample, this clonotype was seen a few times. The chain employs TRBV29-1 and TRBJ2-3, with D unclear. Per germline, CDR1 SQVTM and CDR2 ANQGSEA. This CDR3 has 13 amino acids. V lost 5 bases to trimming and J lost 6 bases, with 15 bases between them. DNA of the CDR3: TGCAGCGTTCGCGGCGCCCCGCCGGATACGCAGTATTTT. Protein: CSVRGAPPDTQYF.

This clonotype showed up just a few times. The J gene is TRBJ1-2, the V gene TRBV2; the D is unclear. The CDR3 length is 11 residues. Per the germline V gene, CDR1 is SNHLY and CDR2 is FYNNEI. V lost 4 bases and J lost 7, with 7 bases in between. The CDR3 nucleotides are TGTGCCAGCAGTGTTCGTTCTGGCTACACCTTC. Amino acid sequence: CASSVRSGYTF.

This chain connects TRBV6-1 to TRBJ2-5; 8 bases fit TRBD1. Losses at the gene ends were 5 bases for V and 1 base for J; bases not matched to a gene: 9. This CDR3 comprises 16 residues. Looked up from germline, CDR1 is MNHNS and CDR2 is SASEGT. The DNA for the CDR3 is TGTGCCAGCAGTAATGGACAGGGAAGGTTCCAAGAGACCCAGTACTTC. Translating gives CASSNGQGRFQETQYF.

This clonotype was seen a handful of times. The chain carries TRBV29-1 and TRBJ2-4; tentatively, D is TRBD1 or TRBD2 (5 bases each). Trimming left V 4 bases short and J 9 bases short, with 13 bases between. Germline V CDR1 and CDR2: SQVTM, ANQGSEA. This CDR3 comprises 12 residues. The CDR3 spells CSVAARAGIQYF. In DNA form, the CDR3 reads TGCAGCGTTGCTGCCAGGGCGGGCATTCAGTACTTC. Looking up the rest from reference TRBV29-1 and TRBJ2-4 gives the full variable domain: SAVISQKPSRDICQRGTSLTIQCQVDSQVTMMFWYRQQPGQSLTLIATANQGSEATYESGFVIDKFPISRPNLTFSTLTVSNMSPEDSSIYLCSVAARAGIQYFGAGTRLSVL.

CDR3 protein: CASPATSGGAKEQYV. Written as DNA, the CDR3 is TGTGCCAGCCCAGCGACTAGCGGGGGGGCTAAGGAGCAGTACGTC. J is TRBJ2-7 and V is TRBV18, with 14 nucleotides matching TRBD2. CDR1 is KGHSH and CDR2 is LQKENI in the germline V gene. This CDR3 is built from 15 residues. V shed 8 bases, J shed 7 bases, and the junction held 10 bases outside the gene matches.

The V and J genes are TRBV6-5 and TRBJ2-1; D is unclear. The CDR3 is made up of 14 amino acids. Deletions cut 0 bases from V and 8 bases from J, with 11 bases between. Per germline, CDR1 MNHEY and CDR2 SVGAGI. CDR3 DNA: TGTGCCAGCAGTTACTCGAGACCCCGGGATGAGCAGTTCTTC. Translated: CASSYSRPRDEQFF.

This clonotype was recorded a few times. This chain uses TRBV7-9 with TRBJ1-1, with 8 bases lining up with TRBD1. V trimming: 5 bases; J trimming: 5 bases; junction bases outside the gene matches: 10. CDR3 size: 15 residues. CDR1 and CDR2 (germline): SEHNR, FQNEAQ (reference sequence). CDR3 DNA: TGTGCCAGCAGCGGTAGCAGGGGGCGTCGGACTGAAGCTTTCTTT. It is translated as CASSGSRGRRTEAFF. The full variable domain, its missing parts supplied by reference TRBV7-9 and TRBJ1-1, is DTGVSQNPRHKITKRGQNVTFRCDPISEHNRLYWYRQTLGQGPEFLTYFQNEAQLEKSRLLSDRFSAERPKGSFSTLEIQRTEQGDSAMYLCASSGSRGRRTEAFFGQGTRLTVV.

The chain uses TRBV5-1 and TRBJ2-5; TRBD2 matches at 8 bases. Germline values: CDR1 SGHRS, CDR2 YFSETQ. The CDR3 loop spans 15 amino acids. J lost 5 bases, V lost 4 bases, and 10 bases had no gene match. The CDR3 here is CASSQGLVGLETQYF. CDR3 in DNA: TGCGCCAGCAGCCAGGGACTAGTCGGGCTGGAGACCCAGTACTTC.

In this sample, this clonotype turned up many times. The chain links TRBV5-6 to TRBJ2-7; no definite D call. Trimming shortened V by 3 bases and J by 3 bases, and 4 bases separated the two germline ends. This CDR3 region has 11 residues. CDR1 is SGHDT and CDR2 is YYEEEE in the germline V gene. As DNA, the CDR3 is TGTGCCAGCAGCTCGTTCTACGAGCAGTACTTC. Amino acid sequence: CASSSFYEQYF.

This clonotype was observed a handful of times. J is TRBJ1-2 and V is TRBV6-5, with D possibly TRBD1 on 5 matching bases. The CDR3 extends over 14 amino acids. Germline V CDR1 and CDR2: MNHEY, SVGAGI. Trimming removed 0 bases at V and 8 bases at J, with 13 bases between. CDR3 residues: CASSYSGGRDGYTF. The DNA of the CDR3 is TGTGCCAGCAGTTACTCCGGCGGCCGGGACGGCTACACCTTC.

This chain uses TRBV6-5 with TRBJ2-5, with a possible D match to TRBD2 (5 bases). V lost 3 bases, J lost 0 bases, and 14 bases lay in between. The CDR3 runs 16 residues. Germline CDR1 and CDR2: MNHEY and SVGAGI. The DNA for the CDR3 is TGTGCCAGCAGTTATTTCTCTAGCCTTTACCAAGAGACCCAGTACTTC. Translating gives CASSYFSSLYQETQYF.

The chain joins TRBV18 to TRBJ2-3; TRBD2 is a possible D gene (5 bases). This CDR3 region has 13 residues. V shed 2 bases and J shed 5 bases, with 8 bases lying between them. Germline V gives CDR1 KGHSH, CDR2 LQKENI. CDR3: CASSPSGRDTQYF. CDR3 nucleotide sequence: TGTGCCAGCTCACCATCGGGAAGAGATACGCAGTATTTT.

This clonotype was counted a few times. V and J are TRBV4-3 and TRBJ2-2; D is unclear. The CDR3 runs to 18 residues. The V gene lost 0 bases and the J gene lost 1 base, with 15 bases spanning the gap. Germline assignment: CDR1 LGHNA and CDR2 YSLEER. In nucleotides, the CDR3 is TGCGCCAGCAGCCAAGAGAGAAGAGAAGTGCTGAACACCGGGGAGCTGTTTTTT. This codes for CASSQERREVLNTGELFF.

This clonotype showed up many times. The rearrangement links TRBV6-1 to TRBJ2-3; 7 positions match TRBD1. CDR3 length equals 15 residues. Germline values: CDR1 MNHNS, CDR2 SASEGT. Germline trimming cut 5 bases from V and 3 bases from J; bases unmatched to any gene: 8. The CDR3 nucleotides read TGTGCCAGCAGTCTCAGGGGGTCAAGTACAGATACGCAGTATTTT. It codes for CASSLRGSSTDTQYF.

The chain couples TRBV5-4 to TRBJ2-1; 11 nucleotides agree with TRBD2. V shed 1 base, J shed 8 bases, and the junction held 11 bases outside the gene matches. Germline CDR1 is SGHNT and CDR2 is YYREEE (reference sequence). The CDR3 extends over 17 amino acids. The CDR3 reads CASSLRTSGGILDEQFF. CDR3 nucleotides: TGTGCCAGCAGCTTGCGAACTAGCGGGGGAATCCTCGATGAGCAGTTCTTC.

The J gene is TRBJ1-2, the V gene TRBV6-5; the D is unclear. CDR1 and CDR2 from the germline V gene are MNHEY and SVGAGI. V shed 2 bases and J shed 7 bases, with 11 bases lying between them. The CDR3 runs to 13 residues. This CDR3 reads CASSYNPRGGYTF. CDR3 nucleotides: TGTGCCAGCAGTTACAATCCCCGGGGTGGCTACACCTTC.

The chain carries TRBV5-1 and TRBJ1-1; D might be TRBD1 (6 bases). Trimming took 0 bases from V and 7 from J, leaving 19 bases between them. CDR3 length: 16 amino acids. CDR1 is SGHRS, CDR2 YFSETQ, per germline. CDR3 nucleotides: TGCGCCAGCAGCTTGGACCTGAGAGAAAGGGGGGTTGAAGCTTTCTTT. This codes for CASSLDLRERGVEAFF. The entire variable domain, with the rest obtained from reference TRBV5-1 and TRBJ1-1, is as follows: KAGVTQTPRYLIKTRGQQVTLSCSPISGHRSVSWYQQTPGQGLQFLFEYFSETQRNKGNFPGRFSGRQFSNSRSEMNVSTLELGDSALYLCASSLDLRERGVEAFFGQGTRLTVV.

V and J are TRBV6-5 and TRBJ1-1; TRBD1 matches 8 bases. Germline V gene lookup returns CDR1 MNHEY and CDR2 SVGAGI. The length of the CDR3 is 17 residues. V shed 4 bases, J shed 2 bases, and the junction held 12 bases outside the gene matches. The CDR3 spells CASSFGRGRLKNTEAFF. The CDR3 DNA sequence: TGTGCCAGCAGTTTTGGCAGGGGGCGACTGAAAAACACTGAAGCTTTCTTT.

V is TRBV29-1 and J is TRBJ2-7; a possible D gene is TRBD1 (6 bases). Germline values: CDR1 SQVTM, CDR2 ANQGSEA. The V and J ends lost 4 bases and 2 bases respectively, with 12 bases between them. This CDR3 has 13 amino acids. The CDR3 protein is CSVGQGITYEQYF. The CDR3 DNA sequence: TGCAGCGTTGGGCAGGGGATTACCTACGAGCAGTACTTC.

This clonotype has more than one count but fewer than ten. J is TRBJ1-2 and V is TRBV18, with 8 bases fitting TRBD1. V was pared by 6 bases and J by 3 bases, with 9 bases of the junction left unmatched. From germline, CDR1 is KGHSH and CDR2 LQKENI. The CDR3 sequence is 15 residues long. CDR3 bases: TGTGCCAGCTCTCCCGGCCCGACAGGGGACTATGGCTACACCTTC. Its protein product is CASSPGPTGDYGYTF.

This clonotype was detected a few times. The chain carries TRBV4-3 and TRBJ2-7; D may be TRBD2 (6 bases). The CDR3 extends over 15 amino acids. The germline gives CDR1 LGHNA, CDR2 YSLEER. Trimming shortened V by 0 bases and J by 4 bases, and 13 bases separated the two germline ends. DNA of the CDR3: TGCGCCAGCAGCCAAGAAGGGCGGGGTTTTTACGAGCAGTACTTC. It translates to CASSQEGRGFYEQYF.

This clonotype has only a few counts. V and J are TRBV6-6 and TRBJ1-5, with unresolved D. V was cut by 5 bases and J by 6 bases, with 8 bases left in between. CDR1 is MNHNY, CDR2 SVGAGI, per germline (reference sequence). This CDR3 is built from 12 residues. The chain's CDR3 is CASSTTVQPQHF. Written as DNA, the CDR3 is TGTGCCAGCAGTACCACGGTTCAGCCCCAGCATTTT.

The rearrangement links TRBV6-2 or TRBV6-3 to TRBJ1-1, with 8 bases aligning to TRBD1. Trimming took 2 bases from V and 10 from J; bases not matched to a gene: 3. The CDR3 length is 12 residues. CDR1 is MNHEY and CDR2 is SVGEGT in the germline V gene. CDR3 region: CASSYLGQGAFF. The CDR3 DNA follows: TGTGCCAGCAGTTACCTAGGACAGGGAGCTTTCTTT.

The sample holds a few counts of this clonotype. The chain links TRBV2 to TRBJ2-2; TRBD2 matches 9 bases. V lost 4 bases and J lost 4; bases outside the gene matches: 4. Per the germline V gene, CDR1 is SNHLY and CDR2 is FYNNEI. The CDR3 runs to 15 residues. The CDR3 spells CASSGTSVPTGELFF. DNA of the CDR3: TGTGCCAGCAGTGGGACTAGCGTCCCCACCGGGGAGCTGTTTTTT.

CDR3 sequence reads: CASSVAGRRSGNTIYF. CDR3 nucleotides: TGTGCCAGCAGTGTTGCAGGGAGGAGGTCTGGAAACACCATATATTTT. The V and J genes are TRBV6-1 and TRBJ1-3; TRBD1 might be the D (5 bases). The CDR3 totals 16 residues. V was trimmed by 4 bases and J by 1 base, leaving 14 bases between them. CDR1 and CDR2 (germline): MNHNS, SASEGT.

In DNA form, the CDR3 reads TGCGCCAGCAGCCAAGATAGGAAGGCGCGGGGCTACACCTTC. Amino acids: CASSQDRKARGYTF. This chain links TRBV4-3 with TRBJ1-2; D is undetermined. Trimming cost V 0 bases and J 8 bases, with 13 bases left between them. The CDR3 consists of 14 residues. Per the germline V gene, CDR1 is LGHNA and CDR2 is YSLEER.

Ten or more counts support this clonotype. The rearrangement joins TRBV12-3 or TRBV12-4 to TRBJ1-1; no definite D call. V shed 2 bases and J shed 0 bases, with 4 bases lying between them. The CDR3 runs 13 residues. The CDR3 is CASSLHMNTEAFF. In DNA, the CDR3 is TGTGCCAGCAGTTTACACATGAACACTGAAGCTTTCTTT.

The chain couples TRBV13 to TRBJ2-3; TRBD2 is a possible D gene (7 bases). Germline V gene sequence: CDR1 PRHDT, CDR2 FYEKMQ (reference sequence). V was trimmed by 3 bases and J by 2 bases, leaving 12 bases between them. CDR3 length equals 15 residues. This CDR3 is CASSLIGGATDTQYF. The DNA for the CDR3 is TGTGCCAGCAGCTTGATTGGGGGGGCCACAGATACGCAGTATTTT.

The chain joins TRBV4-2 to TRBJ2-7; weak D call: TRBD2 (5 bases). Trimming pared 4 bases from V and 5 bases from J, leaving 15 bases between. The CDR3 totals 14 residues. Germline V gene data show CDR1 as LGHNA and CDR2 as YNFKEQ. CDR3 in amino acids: CASSPSRYSDEQYF. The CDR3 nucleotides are TGTGCCAGCAGCCCCTCGAGGTATAGCGACGAGCAGTACTTC.

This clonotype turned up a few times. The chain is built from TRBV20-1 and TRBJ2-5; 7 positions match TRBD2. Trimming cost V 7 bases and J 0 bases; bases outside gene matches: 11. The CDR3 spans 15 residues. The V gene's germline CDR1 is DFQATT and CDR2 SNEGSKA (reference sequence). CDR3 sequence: CSVTRDYTYQETQYF. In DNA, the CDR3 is TGCAGTGTCACACGGGACTATACGTACCAAGAGACCCAGTACTTC.

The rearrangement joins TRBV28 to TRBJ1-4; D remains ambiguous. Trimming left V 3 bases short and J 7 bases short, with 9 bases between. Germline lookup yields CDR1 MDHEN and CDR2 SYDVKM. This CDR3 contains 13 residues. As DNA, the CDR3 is TGTGCCAGCAGTTTTCCGGGTAGTGAAAAACTGTTTTTT. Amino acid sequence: CASSFPGSEKLFF.